This TCR beta chain was captured by sequencing in a study of blood T cell repertoires in COVID-19 (dated by TCRdb to 2020 to 2021). For the study in its entirety: Collaborator samples came from the United States, Italy and Spain and covered acute and convalescent phases of COVID-19. The prospective study material was composed of cDNA or gDNA derived from T cells, B-cell-depleted T cells, or PBMCs. Deeply sampled blood TCRbeta repertoires from subjects exposed to, actively infected with, or recovered from COVID-19 were included in the dataset. The repertoires were released in a freely available public database meant as a resource for research on the immune response to SARS-CoV-2. Samples were obtained from the ongoing ImmuneRACE study (first 160 participants) and from over a thousand subjects provided by 6 global collaborators. Sample metadata almost always included a de-identified subject ID, COVID-19 status, age in years and sex. Where available, HLA class I and class II types were taken from metadata supplied by the sample provider and were not determined by assay-based typing. Overall study outcomes, separate from this receptor: The amount of clinical and demographic metadata varied by source and participant and was provided uncurated.

At one collaborating source in Seattle, patients were enrolled during active infection and were followed longitudinally through the course of disease. The collaborating institutions used their own protocols to collect whole blood in K2EDTA tubes. For TCRbeta analysis, collaborator samples were shipped as frozen whole blood, as isolated PBMCs, or as DNA extracted from either sample type. CDR1 MDHEN and CDR2 SYDVKM were looked up in the germline V gene. Reading from cysteine to phenylalanine, the CDR3 counts 16 amino acids. Only the CDR3 portion is preserved as DNA: 48 bases, with reading frame beginning at the first base. V gives up 3 bases and J gives up 0 bases, and the segment between their germline ends measures 14 bases. A note on this clone: It lacks a known antigen. Nothing much larger sits one base from this clone, and base qualities are not available.

The immunoSEQ Assay, a bias-controlled multiplex PCR, was used to amplify TCRbeta CDR3 regions from genomic DNA. The original methods were these. The number of nucleated cells in each sample was estimated by amplification of reference gene primers within the assay. To quantify the absolute abundance of each unique TCRbeta CDR3 rearrangement, sequence reads were collapsed and filtered. For each sample, productive Simpson clonality was calculated by taking the square root of Simpson's diversity index across productive rearrangements. TCRdb provides this immuneACCESS table in a form limited to in-frame rearrangements. Some clones are lacking; in checked studies, under half of them reflect an unresolved V gene, and why the rest are absent is not known. V and J calls and clone size are as listed in that table; D and trimming were resolved from the DNA. For this sample the table gives about 94,000 clones, of which approximately 79% were detected only once. 3.9% of the sample is held by the ten biggest clonotypes.

Sequenced sample: peripheral blood. The V and J genes are TRBV28 and TRBJ2-5; the D gene is possibly TRBD2, with 6 bases matching. The source is a man aged 65 to 79 with COVID-19, enrolled during active disease. CDR3 protein: CASSFESGRYQETQYF. The nucleotides read TGTGCCAGCAGTTTTGAGTCAGGGAGGTACCAAGAGACCCAGTACTTC.